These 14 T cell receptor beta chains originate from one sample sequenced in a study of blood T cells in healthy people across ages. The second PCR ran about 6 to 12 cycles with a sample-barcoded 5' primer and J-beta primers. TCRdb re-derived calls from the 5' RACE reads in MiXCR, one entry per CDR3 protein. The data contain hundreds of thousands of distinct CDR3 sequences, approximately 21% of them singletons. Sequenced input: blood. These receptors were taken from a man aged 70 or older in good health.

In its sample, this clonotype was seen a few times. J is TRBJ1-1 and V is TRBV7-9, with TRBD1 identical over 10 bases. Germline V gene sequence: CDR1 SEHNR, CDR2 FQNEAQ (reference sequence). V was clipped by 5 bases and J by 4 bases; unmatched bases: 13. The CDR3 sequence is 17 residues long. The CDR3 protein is CASSHPGTGALGTEAFF. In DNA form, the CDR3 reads TGTGCCAGCAGCCATCCCGGGACAGGGGCCTTGGGCACTGAAGCTTTCTTT.

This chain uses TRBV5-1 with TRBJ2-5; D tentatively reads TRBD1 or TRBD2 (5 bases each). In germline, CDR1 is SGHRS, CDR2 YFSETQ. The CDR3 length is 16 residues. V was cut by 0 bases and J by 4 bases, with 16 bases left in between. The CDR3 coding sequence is TGCGCCAGCAGCTTGGGTAGGGACGAATTGCCAGAGACCCAGTACTTC. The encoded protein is CASSLGRDELPETQYF. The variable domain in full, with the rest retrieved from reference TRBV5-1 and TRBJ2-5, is KAGVTQTPRYLIKTRGQQVTLSCSPISGHRSVSWYQQTPGQGLQFLFEYFSETQRNKGNFPGRFSGRQFSNSRSEMNVSTLELGDSALYLCASSLGRDELPETQYFGPGTRLLVL.

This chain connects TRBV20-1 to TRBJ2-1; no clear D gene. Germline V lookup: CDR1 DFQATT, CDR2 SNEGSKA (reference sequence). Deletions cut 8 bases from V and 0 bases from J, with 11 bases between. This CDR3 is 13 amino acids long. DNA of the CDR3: TGCAGTACCGGTTTGAGCTCCTACAATGAGCAGTTCTTC. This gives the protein CSTGLSSYNEQFF.

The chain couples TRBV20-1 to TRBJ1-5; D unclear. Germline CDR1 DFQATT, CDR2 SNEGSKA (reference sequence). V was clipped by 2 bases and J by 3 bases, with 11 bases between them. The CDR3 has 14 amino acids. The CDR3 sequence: CSARFGPNNQPQHF. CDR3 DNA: TGCAGTGCTAGATTTGGCCCTAACAATCAGCCCCAGCATTTT.

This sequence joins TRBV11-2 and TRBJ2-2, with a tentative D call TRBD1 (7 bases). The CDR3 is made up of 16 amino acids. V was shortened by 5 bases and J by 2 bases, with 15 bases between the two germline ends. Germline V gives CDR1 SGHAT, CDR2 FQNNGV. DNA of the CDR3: TGTGCCAGCAGCCAAATCAGGGGGGTTAACACCGGGGAGCTGTTTTTT. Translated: CASSQIRGVNTGELFF.

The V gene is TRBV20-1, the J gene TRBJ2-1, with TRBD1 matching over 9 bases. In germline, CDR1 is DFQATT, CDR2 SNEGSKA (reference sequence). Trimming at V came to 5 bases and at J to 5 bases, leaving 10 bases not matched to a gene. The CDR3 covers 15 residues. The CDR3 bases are TGCAGTGCTGGGTACCGGACAGGGGAGCACAATGAGCAGTTCTTC. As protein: CSAGYRTGEHNEQFF.

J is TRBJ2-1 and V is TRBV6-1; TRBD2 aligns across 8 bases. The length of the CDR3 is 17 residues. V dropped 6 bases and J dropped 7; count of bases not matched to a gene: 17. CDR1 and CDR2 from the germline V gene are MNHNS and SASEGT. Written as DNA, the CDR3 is TGTGCCAGCAGCGGTAGCGGGAAAAGGAGGGCCGCAAATGAGCAGTTCTTC. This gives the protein CASSGSGKRRAANEQFF.

CDR3 in amino acids: CASSRGTSGRYEQYV. CDR3 nucleotides: TGTGCCAGCAGCCGAGGGACTAGCGGGAGGTACGAGCAGTACGTC. This rearrangement joins TRBV5-6 to TRBJ2-1; 15 bases are a match to TRBD2. The DNA matches TRBJ2-7 better at its end, which makes the J call doubtful. There are 15 residues in the CDR3. The V gene's germline CDR1 is SGHDT and CDR2 YYEEEE.

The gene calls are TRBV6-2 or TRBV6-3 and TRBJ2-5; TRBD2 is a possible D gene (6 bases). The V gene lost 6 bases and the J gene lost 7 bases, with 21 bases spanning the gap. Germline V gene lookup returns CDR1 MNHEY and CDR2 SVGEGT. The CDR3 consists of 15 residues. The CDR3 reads CASSPDGTRKGTQYF. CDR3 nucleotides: TGTGCCAGCAGCCCAGATGGGACTCGCAAGGGGACCCAGTACTTC.

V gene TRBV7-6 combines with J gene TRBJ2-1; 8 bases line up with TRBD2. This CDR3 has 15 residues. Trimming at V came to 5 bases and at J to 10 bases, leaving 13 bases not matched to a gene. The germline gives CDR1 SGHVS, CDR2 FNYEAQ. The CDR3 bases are TGTGCCAGCAGCCAAAGCGGGAGTAACATCGGCGAGCAGTTCTTC. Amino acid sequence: CASSQSGSNIGEQFF.

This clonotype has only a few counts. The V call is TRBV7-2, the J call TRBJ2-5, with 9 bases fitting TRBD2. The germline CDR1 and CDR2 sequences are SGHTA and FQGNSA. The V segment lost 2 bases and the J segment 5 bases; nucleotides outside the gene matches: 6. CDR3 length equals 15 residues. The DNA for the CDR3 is TGTGCCAGCAGCTTACCCGGGGCGGGAGGGGAGACCCAGTACTTC. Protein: CASSLPGAGGETQYF.

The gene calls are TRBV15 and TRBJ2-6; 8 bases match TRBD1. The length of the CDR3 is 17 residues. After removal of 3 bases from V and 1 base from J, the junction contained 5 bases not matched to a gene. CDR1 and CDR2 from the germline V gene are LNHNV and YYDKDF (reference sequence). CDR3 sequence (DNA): TGTGCCACCAGCAGGTGGACAGGGAGGTCTGGGGCCAACGTCCTGACTTTC. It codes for CATSRWTGRSGANVLTF. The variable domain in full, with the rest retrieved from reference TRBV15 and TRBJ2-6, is DAMVIQNPRYQVTQFGKPVTLSCSQTLNHNVMYWYQQKSSQAPKLLFHYYDKDFNNEADTPDNFQSRRPNTSFCFLDIRSPGLGDTAMYLCATSRWTGRSGANVLTFGAGSRLTVL.

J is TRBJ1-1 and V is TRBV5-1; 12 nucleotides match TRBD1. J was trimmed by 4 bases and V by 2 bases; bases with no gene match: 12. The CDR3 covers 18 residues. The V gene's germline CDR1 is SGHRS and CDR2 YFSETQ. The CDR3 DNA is TGCGCCAGCAGCTTTTGGGACAGGGGGCGATTGGCCACCACTGAAGCTTTCTTT. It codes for CASSFWDRGRLATTEAFF.

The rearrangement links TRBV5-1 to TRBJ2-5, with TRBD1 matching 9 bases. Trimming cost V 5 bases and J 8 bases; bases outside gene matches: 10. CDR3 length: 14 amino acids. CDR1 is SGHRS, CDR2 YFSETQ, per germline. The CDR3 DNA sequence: TGCGCCAGCAGTCCTCGGACAGGGGAGTTTACCCAGTACTTC. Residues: CASSPRTGEFTQYF.